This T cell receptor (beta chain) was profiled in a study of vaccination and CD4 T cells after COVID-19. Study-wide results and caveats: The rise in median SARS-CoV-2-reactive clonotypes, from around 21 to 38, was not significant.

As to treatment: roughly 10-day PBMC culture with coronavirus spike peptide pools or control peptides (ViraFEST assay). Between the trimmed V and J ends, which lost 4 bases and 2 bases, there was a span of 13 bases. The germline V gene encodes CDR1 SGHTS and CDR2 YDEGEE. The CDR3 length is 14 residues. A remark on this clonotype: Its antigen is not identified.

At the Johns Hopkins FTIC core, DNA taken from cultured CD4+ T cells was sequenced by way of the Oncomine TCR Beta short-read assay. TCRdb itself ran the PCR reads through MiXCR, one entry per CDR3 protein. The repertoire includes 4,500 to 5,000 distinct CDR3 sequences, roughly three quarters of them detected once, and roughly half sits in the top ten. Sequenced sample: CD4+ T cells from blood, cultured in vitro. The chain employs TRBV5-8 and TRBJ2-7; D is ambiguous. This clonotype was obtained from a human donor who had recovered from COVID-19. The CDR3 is CASSPLADTYEQYF. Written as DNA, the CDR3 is TGTGCCAGCAGCCCGCTCGCAGACACCTACGAGCAGTACTTC.